What follows describes a single T cell receptor (beta chain). As yet, its antigen is unknown. Cells sorted by CD45RO/CCR7/CD25/CD127/CD95/CD27 comprised CD4+ naive, central memory, regulatory and stem cell-like memory cells. In all sorted populations, purity surpassed 95%. Sequenced material consisted of expressed TCRB transcripts (all of the isolated RNA was reverse transcribed). The method was immunoSEQ multiplex PCR; TCRdb's version includes in-frame clones alone and lacks a portion of them. Among 25,000 to 30,000 clones listed, 65% were seen once. The sample is drawn from a study of beta chain features in type 1 diabetes. General study results and limits: Individuals with type 1 diabetes displayed fewer insertions and more deletions at VDJ junctions. Relative to healthy donors, patients appeared to have naive, central memory and Treg TCRB repertoires that were more similar. When Type 1 diabetes patients were examined, their TCRB CDR3s proved moderately but significantly shorter in all four CD4+ subsets.

The sequenced sample was Tregs from blood. The origin of this receptor is a woman aged 30 to 39 with type 1 diabetes.

CDR3 DNA: TGTGCCAGCAGTCTTGGACTAGCGGGCGAGCAGTACTTC. Its protein is CASSLGLAGEQYF. The V gene is TRBV6-5, the J gene TRBJ2-5; 11 bases line up with TRBD2. TRBJ2-7 matches the DNA end more closely, so the J call is doubtful. Germline values: CDR1 MNHEY, CDR2 SVGAGI. The CDR3 extends over 13 amino acids.